These T cell receptor beta chains were read from a single sample in a study of identical twins. Using its own MiXCR run on the 5' RACE reads, TCRdb lists one record per CDR3 protein. The table has around 480,000 distinct CDR3 sequences, 11% to 15% seen once. The same data also went into a second study, on yellow fever vaccine responses in identical twins.

The sequenced sample consisted of CD4+ T cells sorted from blood. All receptors derive from a woman aged 18-29 years in good health. The CDR3 runs from the conserved cysteine through the conserved F or W. Where a row states a size, it is once, few, many or the class of an expanded clone; other rows omit it.

clone_size | cdr3_length | j_call | v_call | cdr3_aa
many | 13 | TRBJ2-7 | TRBV20-1 | CSADRDRGYEQYF
. | 14 | TRBJ2-7 | TRBV20-1 | CSAGWVGPTYEQYF
few | 11 | TRBJ1-1 | TRBV20-1 | CSARKTPQAFF
. | 15 | TRBJ2-3 | TRBV29-1 | CSVGSTGTSTDTQYF
many | 14 | TRBJ2-7 | TRBV5-1 | CASKLMTANYEQYF
. | 14 | TRBJ2-7 | TRBV5-1 | CASSPPSGAYEQYF
few | 12 | TRBJ2-1 | TRBV28 | CASSQGDNEQFF
few | 15 | TRBJ2-7 | TRBV27 | CASKLRHFPTYEQYF
many | 15 | TRBJ2-5 | TRBV5-1 | CASSLSGEGMETQYF
. | 13 | TRBJ1-5 | TRBV20-1 | CSARRKLGQPQHF
few | 15 | TRBJ2-5 | TRBV2 | CASGQAGAPQETQYF
. | 12 | TRBJ2-5 | TRBV12-3/TRBV12-4 | CASSSRRGTQYF
. | 15 | TRBJ1-1 | TRBV7-9 | CASSEGTGVVTEAFF
. | 14 | TRBJ2-7 | TRBV10-3 | CAISSTTGGYEQYF
few | 15 | TRBJ2-5 | TRBV4-1 | CASSPGQGTPGAQYF
. | 16 | TRBJ2-7 | TRBV10-3 | CAISEDRGQGRREQYF
once | 15 | TRBJ2-5 | TRBV19 | CASTPGGTTRGTQYF
few | 14 | TRBJ1-2 | TRBV5-1 | CASSLTGTAYGYTF
few | 15 | TRBJ1-1 | TRBV7-2 | CASSLARQQNTEAFF
few | 14 | TRBJ2-3 | TRBV18 | CASSIGRGTDTQYF
few | 15 | TRBJ2-7 | TRBV20-1 | CSARGGAKGSYEQYF
. | 15 | TRBJ2-4 | TRBV3-1 | CASSHRGPGTNIQYF
few | 14 | TRBJ2-7 | TRBV7-9 | CASSETLDPYEQYF
many | 15 | TRBJ2-4 | TRBV12-3/TRBV12-4 | CASSSTLLAKNIQYF
many | 15 | TRBJ2-7 | TRBV20-1 | CSARDRLAGSYEQYF
. | 13 | TRBJ1-5 | TRBV20-1 | CSALEQVNQPQHF
few | 12 | TRBJ2-7 | TRBV29-1 | CSVASGGYEQYF
. | 15 | TRBJ2-7 | TRBV7-6 | CASSLMGTSIYEQYF
. | 14 | TRBJ1-6 | TRBV7-8 | CASSLTGGVSPLHF
. | 14 | TRBJ2-7 | TRBV4-1 | CASSRSPSAGEQYF
many | 22 | TRBJ2-7 | TRBV7-2 | CASSFIFRWDRETSLNNYVQYF
. | 12 | TRBJ2-5 | TRBV10-3 | CAISEGKETQYF